This T cell receptor beta chain was found in a study of shared clonotypes between healthy human individuals. CDR1 and CDR2 (germline): MGHRA, YSYEKL. The CDR3 is 16 amino acids. V lost 1 base, J lost 7 bases, and 8 bases stayed unmatched. Splitting of CD4+ cells produced CD45RA+ naive and CD45RA-negative memory subsets. Here immunoSEQ multiplex PCR was the method, and the copy in TCRdb shows in-frame clones only, minus some. The data contain over a million clones, around 98% of them singletons. The receptor was derived from a man aged 25 to 45 in good health. Sequencing was done on a sample of naive CD4+ T cells sorted from blood. Subset in this sample: CD45RA+ positively selected. V is TRBV4-1 and J is TRBJ2-1; TRBD2 matches at 9 bases. DNA for the CDR3: TGCGCCAGCAGCCAAGTAGCTAGCGGGATTGGAAATGAGCAGTTCTTC. Amino acid sequence: CASSQVASGIGNEQFF.